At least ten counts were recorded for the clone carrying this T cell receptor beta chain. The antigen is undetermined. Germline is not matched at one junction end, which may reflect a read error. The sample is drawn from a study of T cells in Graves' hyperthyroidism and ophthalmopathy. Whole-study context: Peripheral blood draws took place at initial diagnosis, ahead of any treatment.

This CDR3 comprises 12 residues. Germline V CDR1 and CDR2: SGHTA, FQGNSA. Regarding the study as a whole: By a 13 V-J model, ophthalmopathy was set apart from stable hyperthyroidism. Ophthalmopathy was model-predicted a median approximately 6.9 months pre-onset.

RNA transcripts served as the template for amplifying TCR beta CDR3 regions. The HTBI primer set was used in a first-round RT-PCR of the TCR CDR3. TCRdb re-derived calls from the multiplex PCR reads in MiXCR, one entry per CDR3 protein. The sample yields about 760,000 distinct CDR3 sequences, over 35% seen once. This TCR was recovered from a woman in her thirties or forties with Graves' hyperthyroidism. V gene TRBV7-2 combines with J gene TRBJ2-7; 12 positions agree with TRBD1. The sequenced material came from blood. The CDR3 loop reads CASSLYGTGGQF. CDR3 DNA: TGTGCCAGCAGCTTATACGGGACAGGGGGCCAATTC.